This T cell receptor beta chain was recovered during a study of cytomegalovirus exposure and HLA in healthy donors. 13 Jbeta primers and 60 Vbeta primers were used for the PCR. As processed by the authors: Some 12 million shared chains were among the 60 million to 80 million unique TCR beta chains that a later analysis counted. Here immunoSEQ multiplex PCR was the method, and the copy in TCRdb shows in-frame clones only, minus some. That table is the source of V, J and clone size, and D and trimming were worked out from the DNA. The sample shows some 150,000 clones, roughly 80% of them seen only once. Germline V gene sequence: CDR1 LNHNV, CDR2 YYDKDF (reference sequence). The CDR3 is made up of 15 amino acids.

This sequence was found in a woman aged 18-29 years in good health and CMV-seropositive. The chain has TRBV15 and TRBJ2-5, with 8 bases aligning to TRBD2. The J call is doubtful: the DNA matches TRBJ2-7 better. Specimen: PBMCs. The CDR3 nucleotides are TGTGCCACCAGCATCGGGGGGGGAAGCTCCTACGAGCAGTACTTC. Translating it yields CATSIGGGSSYEQYF.